This record looks at one T cell receptor (beta chain) sequence and its context. As yet, its antigen is unknown. The germline CDR1 and CDR2 sequences are LNHDA and SQIVND (reference sequence). The trim removed 6 bases at V and 5 bases at J, leaving 4 bases unmatched. This CDR3 is 15 amino acids long. These data belong to a study of cytomegalovirus exposure and HLA in healthy donors. Study results and limitations: Published work reported that the classifier diagnosed cytomegalovirus status with high specificity and sensitivity.

PCR was performed using 60 Vbeta and 13 Jbeta primers. Some clones are missing from TCRdb's copy, which holds only in-frame ones; the method was immunoSEQ multiplex PCR. The sample's table shows under 250,000 clones. Sequencing was carried out using PBMCs. The V call is TRBV19, the J call TRBJ2-3, with TRBD2 matching over 14 bases. The origin of this receptor is a girl aged 2 to 9 in good health and CMV-seropositive. The CDR3 bases are TGTGCCAGTAGAACGACTAGCGGGAGGGTAGATACGCAGTATTTT. It yields the protein CASRTTSGRVDTQYF.